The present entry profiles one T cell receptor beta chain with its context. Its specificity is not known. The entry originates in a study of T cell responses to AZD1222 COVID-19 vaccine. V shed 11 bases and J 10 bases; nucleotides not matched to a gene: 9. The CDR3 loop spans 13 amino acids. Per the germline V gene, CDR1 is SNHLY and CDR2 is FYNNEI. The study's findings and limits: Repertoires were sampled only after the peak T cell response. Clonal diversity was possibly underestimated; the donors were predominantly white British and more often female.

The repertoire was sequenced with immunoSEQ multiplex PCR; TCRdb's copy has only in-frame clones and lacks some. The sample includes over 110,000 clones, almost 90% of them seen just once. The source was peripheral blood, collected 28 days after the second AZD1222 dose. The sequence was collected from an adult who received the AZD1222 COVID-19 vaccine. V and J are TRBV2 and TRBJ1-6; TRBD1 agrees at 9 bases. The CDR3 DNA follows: TGTGCCGAAAGGGACAGGGTTGACTCACCCCTCCACTTT. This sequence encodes CAERDRVDSPLHF.